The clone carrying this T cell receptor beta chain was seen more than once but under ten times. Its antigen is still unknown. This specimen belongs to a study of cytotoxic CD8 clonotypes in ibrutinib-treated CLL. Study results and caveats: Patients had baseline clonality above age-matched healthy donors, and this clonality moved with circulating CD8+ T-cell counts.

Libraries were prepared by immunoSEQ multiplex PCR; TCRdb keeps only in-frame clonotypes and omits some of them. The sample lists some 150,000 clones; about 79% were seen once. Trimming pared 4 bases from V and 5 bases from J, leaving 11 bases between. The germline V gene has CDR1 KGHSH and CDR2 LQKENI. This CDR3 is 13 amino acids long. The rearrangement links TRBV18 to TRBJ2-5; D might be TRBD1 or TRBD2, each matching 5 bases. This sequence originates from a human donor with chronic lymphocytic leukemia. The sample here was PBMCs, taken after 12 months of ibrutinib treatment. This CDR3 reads CASSRAWGETQYF. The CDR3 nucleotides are TGTGCCAGCTCACGGGCCTGGGGGGAGACCCAGTACTTC.